This is a list of T cell receptor beta chains from one sample in a study of control samples from healthy donors and cancer patients. Generated by immunoSEQ multiplex PCR, the TCRdb table keeps only in-frame clones and is missing some. The sample holds about 170,000 clones, almost 90% seen once. The specimen was blood. Receptors originate from a woman aged 25 to 39 in good health. Each CDR3 is given with its conserved first and last residue. The order of the fields is V gene, J gene, clone size, D gene, CDR3 DNA, CDR3 protein. A D gene is named only where the DNA matches it firmly. Only part of the rows carry a size: once, few, many, or a class if the clone is expanded.

TRBV3-1/TRBV3-2	TRBJ1-2	NA	TRBD1	TGTGCCAGCTGGACAGGGGACGGCGCGGGCTACACCTTC	CASWTGDGAGYTF
TRBV7-9	TRBJ2-2	NA	NA	TGTGCCAGCAACCCCAACACCGGGGAGCTGTTTTTT	CASNPNTGELFF
TRBV11-2	TRBJ2-7	NA	NA	TGTGCCAGCAGCTTTTCAGGCACGAGCTCCTACGAGCAGTACTTC	CASSFSGTSSYEQYF
TRBV15	TRBJ1-1	NA	NA	TGTGCCACCAGCAGAGAAGGGGAAGGCGTGAACACTGAAGCTTTCTTT	CATSREGEGVNTEAFF
TRBV7-2	TRBJ2-3	NA	NA	TGTGCCAGCAGCTCGCTCGGGCGAACCGGAGAACCAGATACGCAGTATTTT	CASSSLGRTGEPDTQYF
TRBV5-4	TRBJ1-6	once	TRBD1	TGTGCCAGCAGCCAAGGGACAGGGATGAATTCACCCCTCCACTTT	CASSQGTGMNSPLHF
TRBV6-4	TRBJ2-1	NA	NA	TGTGCCAGCAGTGCCGTTTCGGACAGCGAGCAGTTCTTC	CASSAVSDSEQFF
TRBV6-1	TRBJ1-3	NA	NA	TGTGCCAGCAGTGAACCGAGTCCTGGAAACACCATATATTTT	CASSEPSPGNTIYF
TRBV24-1	TRBJ2-3	NA	NA	TGTGCCACCAGTGATCACAGTGGAGATACGCAGTATTTT	CATSDHSGDTQYF
TRBV5-1	TRBJ2-3	NA	NA	TGCGCCAGCAGCTTGCGGGCCCAGGGCACAGATACGCAGTATTTT	CASSLRAQGTDTQYF
TRBV3-1/TRBV3-2	TRBJ1-2	NA	TRBD1	TGTGCCAGCAGTGGGACAGGGGGCGCAGAGGGCTACACCTTC	CASSGTGGAEGYTF